Listed here are 11 T cell receptor beta chains from one sample, sequenced in a study of early T cells in non-severe SARS-CoV-2 infection. TCRdb reprocessed the 5' RACE reads with MiXCR, giving one entry per CDR3 protein. The sample consists of about 99,000 distinct CDR3 sequences, roughly 15% of them appearing once. Sequenced material: whole blood. Receptor source: an adult who was a healthcare worker with PCR-confirmed SARS-CoV-2 infection or an uninfected control (not recorded which).

V gene TRBV12-3 or TRBV12-4 combines with J gene TRBJ1-2, with D perhaps matching TRBD1 (5 bases). V lost 6 bases and J 1 base, leaving 9 bases between the germline ends. The CDR3 has 13 residues. Here the CDR3 DNA reads TGTGCCAGCAGGATAGACAGTAACTATGGCTACACCTTC. It specifies CASRIDSNYGYTF.

This clonotype has more than one count but fewer than ten. The chain recombines TRBV5-1 with TRBJ2-1; D remains ambiguous. The CDR3 spans 16 residues. Germline lookup yields CDR1 SGHRS and CDR2 YFSETQ. Trimming removed 4 bases at V and 4 bases at J, with 18 bases between. CDR3: CASSAVGRYPYNEQFF. The CDR3 DNA reads as TGCGCCAGCAGCGCTGTTGGCCGGTACCCTTACAATGAGCAGTTCTTC.

There are a few counts of this clonotype. The chain couples TRBV4-3 to TRBJ2-3; weak D call: TRBD2 (6 bases). Deletions cut 3 bases from V and 2 bases from J, with 9 bases between. The V gene's germline CDR1 is LGHNA and CDR2 YSLEER. CDR3 length: 14 residues. CDR3: CASSQRESTDTQYF. In DNA, the CDR3 is TGCGCCAGCAGCCAGCGGGAATCCACAGATACGCAGTATTTT.

This clonotype appeared a few times. V is TRBV20-1 and J is TRBJ2-7; the match to TRBD2 covers 9 bases. Germline assignment: CDR1 DFQATT and CDR2 SNEGSKA (reference sequence). The CDR3 is 15 amino acids. Unmatched junction bases numbered 5, after V lost 0 bases and J lost 2 bases. This chain's CDR3 is CSARDLASGAYEQYF. CDR3 bases: TGCAGTGCTAGAGATCTAGCTAGCGGGGCCTACGAGCAGTACTTC.

Only a few counts were recorded for this clonotype. The V gene is TRBV12-3 or TRBV12-4, the J gene TRBJ2-1; 7 nucleotides match TRBD1. This CDR3 region has 15 residues. The J segment lost 3 bases and the V segment lost 1 base, leaving 3 bases of the junction unmatched. CDR3 DNA sequence: TGTGCCAGCAGTTTAGAACGGGACAGCTACAATGAGCAGTTCTTC. Amino acid sequence: CASSLERDSYNEQFF.

The chain is built from TRBV20-1 and TRBJ1-6, with a possible D match to TRBD1 (5 bases). V was shortened by 3 bases and J by 7 bases, with 13 bases between the two germline ends. This CDR3 region has 14 residues. Germline CDR1 and CDR2: DFQATT and SNEGSKA (reference sequence). The CDR3 coding sequence is TGCAGTGCTAGGGGCGGGACCGGGAATTCACCCCTCCACTTT. Its translation is CSARGGTGNSPLHF.

This clonotype was counted many times. The CDR3 reads CASSQGDRGNQPQHF. The CDR3 coding sequence is TGTGCCAGCAGCCAAGGCGACAGGGGAAATCAGCCCCAGCATTTT. J is TRBJ1-5 and V is TRBV4-2, with 8 bases aligning to TRBD1. This CDR3 spans 15 amino acids. The V and J ends lost 1 base and 4 bases, in that order; junction bases with no gene match: 3. Germline loops: CDR1 LGHNA, CDR2 YNFKEQ.

The rearrangement uses TRBV20-1 and TRBJ2-7; D uncertain. Trimming cost V 3 bases and J 0 bases, with 6 bases left between them. CDR1 is DFQATT, CDR2 SNEGSKA, per germline (reference sequence). This CDR3 contains 12 residues. The DNA of the CDR3 is TGCAGTGCTAGCGTAAACTCCTACGAGCAGTACTTC. Translating gives CSASVNSYEQYF.

This clonotype was found many times. The chain is built from TRBV29-1 and TRBJ2-1; TRBD2 aligns across 7 bases. Germline values: CDR1 SQVTM, CDR2 ANQGSEA. The length of the CDR3 is 11 residues. V trimming: 6 bases; J trimming: 9 bases; junction bases outside the gene matches: 5. CDR3 nucleotide sequence: TGCAGCGTGGGAGGGGAAATTGAGCAGTTCTTC. Translation gives CSVGGEIEQFF.

This clonotype was detected many times. J is TRBJ2-7 and V is TRBV6-2 or TRBV6-3; tentative D call: TRBD1 (6 bases). The CDR3 is 17 residues long. V lost 2 bases and J lost 4, with 21 bases in between. Germline CDR1 reads MNHEY; CDR2 reads SVGEGT. CDR3: CASSYPITGRILYEQYF. The CDR3 coding sequence is TGTGCCAGCAGTTACCCCATTACAGGGCGGATTTTGTACGAGCAGTACTTC.

V is TRBV20-1 and J is TRBJ2-1, with 10 bases that match TRBD1. Germline V gene sequence: CDR1 DFQATT, CDR2 SNEGSKA (reference sequence). With 0 bases clipped from V and 6 bases from J, the junction kept 5 bases outside the gene matches. The CDR3 contains 15 residues. DNA for the CDR3: TGCAGTGCTAGAGATGGGACAGGGGATAGCAATGAGCAGTTCTTC. Translated: CSARDGTGDSNEQFF.